Listed below are T cell receptor beta chains from one sample, sequenced in a study of T-cell reconstitution after alpha-beta-depleted transplantation in children. TCRdb independently ran MiXCR on the PCR reads; one entry per CDR3 protein. The table lists hundreds of thousands of distinct CDR3 sequences, 10% to 13% of them singletons, with 4% to 5% in the top ten. The sequencing used PBMCs from the stem cell graft donor, collected from the stem cell graft. Receptors originate from a human donor who donated a stem cell graft to a child with acute myeloid leukemia. Both conserved end residues are part of each CDR3.

v_gene	j_gene	CDR3aa
TRBV4-2	TRBJ2-1	CASSRNPLRGNEQFF
TRBV15	TRBJ1-6	CATSRDHGARNSPLHF
TRBV6-6	TRBJ2-3	CASSLSGADTQYF
TRBV6-5	TRBJ2-5	CASSYSKGTQYF
TRBV20-1	TRBJ1-1	CSARSQLNTEAFF
TRBV7-2	TRBJ1-4	CASSWVGTNEKLFF
TRBV25-1	TRBJ2-5	CASSESFVQETQYF
TRBV29-1	TRBJ2-7	CSVYPGTGAYEQYF
TRBV6-2/TRBV6-3	TRBJ2-1	CASSYGGTSGNEQFF
TRBV5-6	TRBJ2-3	CASSFGASTDTQYF
TRBV20-1	TRBJ2-2	CSALTQPTGSPNTGELFF
TRBV2	TRBJ2-1	CASSEARFVNEQFF
TRBV2	TRBJ1-5	CASSDGVNSNQPQHF
TRBV12-3/TRBV12-4	TRBJ2-5	CASSFGTSGRSETQYF
TRBV3-1	TRBJ2-1	CASSQGVGGTSGAGEQFF